The entry that follows covers one T cell receptor beta chain sequence. Other DNA sequences in the sample encode the same CDR3. Method: immunoSEQ multiplex PCR; TCRdb's copy keeps in-frame clones and lacks some. Here the sample spans 400,000 to 550,000 clones, 70% to 85% being singletons. The sample originates from a study of shared clonotypes between healthy human individuals. The source material was PBMCs. The TCR originated in a woman between 35 and 50 years old in good health. Some clones in this sample may be carry-over from other donors' samples.

The CDR3 coding sequence is TGTGCCAGCTCTCCTGGACTAGCGGGAGGATCAGATACGCAGTATTTT. Translated, it gives CASSPGLAGGSDTQYF. This chain uses TRBV18 with TRBJ2-3, with 14 bases aligning to TRBD2. Trimming at V came to 6 bases and at J to 4 bases, leaving 6 bases not matched to a gene. The CDR3 runs 16 residues. Germline CDR1 and CDR2: KGHSH and LQKENI.